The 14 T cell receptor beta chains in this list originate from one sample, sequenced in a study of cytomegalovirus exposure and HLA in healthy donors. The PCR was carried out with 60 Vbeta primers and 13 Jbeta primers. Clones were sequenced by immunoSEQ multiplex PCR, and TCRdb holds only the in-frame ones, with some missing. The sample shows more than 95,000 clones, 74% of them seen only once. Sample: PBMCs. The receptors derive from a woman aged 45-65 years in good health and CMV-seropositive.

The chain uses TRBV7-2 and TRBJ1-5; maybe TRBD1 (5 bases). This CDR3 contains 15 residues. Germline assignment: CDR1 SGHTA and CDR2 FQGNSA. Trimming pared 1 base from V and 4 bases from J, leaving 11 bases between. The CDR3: CASSLDGHSNQPQHF. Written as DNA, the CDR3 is TGTGCCAGCAGCTTAGACGGACATTCGAATCAGCCCCAGCATTTT.

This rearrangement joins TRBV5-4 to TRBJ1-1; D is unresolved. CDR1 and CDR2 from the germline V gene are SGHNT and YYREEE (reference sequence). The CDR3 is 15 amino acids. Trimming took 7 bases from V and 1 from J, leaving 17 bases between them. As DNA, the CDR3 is TGTGCCAGCCGAACTGGAGGGAGGGAGAACACTGAAGCTTTCTTT. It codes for CASRTGGRENTEAFF.

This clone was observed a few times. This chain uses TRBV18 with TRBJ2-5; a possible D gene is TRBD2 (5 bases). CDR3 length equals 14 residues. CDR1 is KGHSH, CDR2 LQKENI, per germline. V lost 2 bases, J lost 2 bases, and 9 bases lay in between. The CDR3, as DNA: TGTGCCAGCTCACCAGGTTTAGCGCAAGAGACCCAGTACTTC. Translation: CASSPGLAQETQYF.

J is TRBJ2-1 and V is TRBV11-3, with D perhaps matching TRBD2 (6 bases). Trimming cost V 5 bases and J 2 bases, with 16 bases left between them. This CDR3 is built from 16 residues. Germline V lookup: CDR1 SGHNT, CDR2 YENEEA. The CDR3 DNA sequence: TGTGCCAGCAGCGAAGGGACTTCCATTACCTACAATGAGCAGTTCTTC. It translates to CASSEGTSITYNEQFF. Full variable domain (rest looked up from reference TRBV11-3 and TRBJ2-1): EAGVVQSPRYKIIEKKQPVAFWCNPISGHNTLYWYLQNLGQGPELLIRYENEEAVDDSQLPKDRFSAERLKGVDSTLKIQPAELGDSAVYLCASSEGTSITYNEQFFGPGTRLTVL.

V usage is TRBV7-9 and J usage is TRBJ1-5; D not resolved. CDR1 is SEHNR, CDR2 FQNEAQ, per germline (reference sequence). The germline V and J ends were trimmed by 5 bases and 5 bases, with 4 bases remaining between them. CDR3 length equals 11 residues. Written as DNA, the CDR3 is TGTGCCAGCAGCCGGGATCAGCCCCAGCATTTT. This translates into CASSRDQPQHF. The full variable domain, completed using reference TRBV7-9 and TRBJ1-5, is DTGVSQNPRHKITKRGQNVTFRCDPISEHNRLYWYRQTLGQGPEFLTYFQNEAQLEKSRLLSDRFSAERPKGSFSTLEIQRTEQGDSAMYLCASSRDQPQHFGDGTRLSIL.

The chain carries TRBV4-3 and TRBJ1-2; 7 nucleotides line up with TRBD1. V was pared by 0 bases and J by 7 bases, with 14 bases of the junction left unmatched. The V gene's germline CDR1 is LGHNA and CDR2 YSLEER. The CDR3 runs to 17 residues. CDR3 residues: CASSQEARTGPRVGYTF. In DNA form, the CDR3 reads TGCGCCAGCAGCCAAGAGGCGCGGACAGGCCCTAGGGTTGGCTACACCTTC.

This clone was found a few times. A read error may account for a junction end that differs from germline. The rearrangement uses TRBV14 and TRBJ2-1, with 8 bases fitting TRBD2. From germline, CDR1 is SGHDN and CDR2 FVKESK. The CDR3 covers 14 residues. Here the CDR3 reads CASRQAGVDNEQFF. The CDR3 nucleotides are TGTGCCAGCAGGCAAGCGGGAGTCGACAATGAGCAGTTCTTC. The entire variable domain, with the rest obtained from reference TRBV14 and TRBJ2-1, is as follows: EAGVTQFPSHSVIEKGQTVTLRCDPISGHDNLYWYRRVMGKEIKFLLHFVKESKQDESGMPNNRFLAERTGGTYSTLKVQPAELEDSGVYFCASRQAGVDNEQFFGPGTRLTVL.

CDR3 sequence reads: CASSLGRDYGYTF. The CDR3 nucleotides read TGTGCCAGCAGCTTGGGCAGGGACTATGGCTACACCTTC. The V and J genes are TRBV5-6 and TRBJ1-2, with D possibly TRBD1 on 5 matching bases. The CDR3 is 13 amino acids. CDR1 and CDR2 (germline): SGHDT, YYEEEE. The V and J ends lost 0 bases and 3 bases respectively, with 6 bases between them.

The CDR3 bases are TGTGCCATCAGTGAGGACAGAGTCTATGGCTACACCTTC. This gives the protein CAISEDRVYGYTF. The chain employs TRBV10-3 and TRBJ1-2; D may be TRBD1 (5 bases). The CDR3 length is 13 residues. Germline CDR1 ENHRY, CDR2 SYGVKD. Trimming took off 2 bases at V and 4 bases at J, with 8 bases between the two ends.

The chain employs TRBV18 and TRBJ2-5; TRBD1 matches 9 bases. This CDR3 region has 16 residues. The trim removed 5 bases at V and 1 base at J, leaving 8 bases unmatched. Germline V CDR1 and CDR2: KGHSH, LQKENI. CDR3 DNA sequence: TGTGCCAGCTCAGCGGGGACAGGGTCGGGCCAAGAGACCCAGTACTTC. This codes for CASSAGTGSGQETQYF.

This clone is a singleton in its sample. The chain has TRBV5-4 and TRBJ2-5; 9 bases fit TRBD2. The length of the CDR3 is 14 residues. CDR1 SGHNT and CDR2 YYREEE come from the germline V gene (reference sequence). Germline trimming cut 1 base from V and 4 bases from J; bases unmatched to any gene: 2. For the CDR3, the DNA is TGTGCCAGCAGCTTGCAACTAGCGGGAGAGACCCAGTACTTC. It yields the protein CASSLQLAGETQYF.

This chain's CDR3 is CASSIYSEREAFF. The CDR3 DNA reads as TGTGCCAGTAGTATTTATTCTGAGAGAGAAGCTTTCTTT. The gene calls are TRBV19 and TRBJ1-1; D is uncertain. V dropped 3 bases and J dropped 8 bases, with 13 bases sitting between them. The CDR3 length is 13 residues. Germline V gives CDR1 LNHDA, CDR2 SQIVND (reference sequence).

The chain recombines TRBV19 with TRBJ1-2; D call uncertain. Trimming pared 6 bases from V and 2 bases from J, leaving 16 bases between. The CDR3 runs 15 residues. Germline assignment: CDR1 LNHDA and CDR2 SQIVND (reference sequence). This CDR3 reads CASSSGNNRNYGYTF. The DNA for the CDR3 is TGTGCCAGTAGCTCCGGGAATAACAGAAACTATGGCTACACCTTC.

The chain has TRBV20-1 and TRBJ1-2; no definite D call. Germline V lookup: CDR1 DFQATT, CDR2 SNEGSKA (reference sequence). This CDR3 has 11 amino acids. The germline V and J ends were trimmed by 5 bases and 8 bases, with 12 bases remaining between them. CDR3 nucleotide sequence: TGCAGTGCTCCGGCCCCGGGGGGCTACACCTTC. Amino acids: CSAPAPGGYTF.